This TCR beta chain was captured by sequencing in a study of identical twins. Overall study results and limits: Invariant populations such as MAIT and iNKT cells could partly muddle zero-insertion analyses.

This clonotype was observed a few times. The antigen remains undetermined. TCRdb processed the 5' RACE reads anew with MiXCR; each CDR3 protein has one entry. The sample consists of some 900,000 distinct CDR3 sequences, about 12% of them appearing once. V gave up 0 bases and J gave up 0 bases; unmatched junction bases: 11. The length of the CDR3 is 19 residues. CDR1 and CDR2 (germline): LGHNT, FRNRAP. The data were also submitted as part of a second study, on yellow fever vaccine responses in identical twins.

The sequence was collected from a woman between 18 and 30 years old in good health. This chain links TRBV12-5 with TRBJ1-1, with 9 bases aligning to TRBD1. The sample consisted of PBMCs. The DNA of the CDR3 is TGTGCTAGTGGTTTGGTACGGGGACAGGGTTTTCATATGAACACTGAAGCTTTCTTT. Translating it yields CASGLVRGQGFHMNTEAFF.